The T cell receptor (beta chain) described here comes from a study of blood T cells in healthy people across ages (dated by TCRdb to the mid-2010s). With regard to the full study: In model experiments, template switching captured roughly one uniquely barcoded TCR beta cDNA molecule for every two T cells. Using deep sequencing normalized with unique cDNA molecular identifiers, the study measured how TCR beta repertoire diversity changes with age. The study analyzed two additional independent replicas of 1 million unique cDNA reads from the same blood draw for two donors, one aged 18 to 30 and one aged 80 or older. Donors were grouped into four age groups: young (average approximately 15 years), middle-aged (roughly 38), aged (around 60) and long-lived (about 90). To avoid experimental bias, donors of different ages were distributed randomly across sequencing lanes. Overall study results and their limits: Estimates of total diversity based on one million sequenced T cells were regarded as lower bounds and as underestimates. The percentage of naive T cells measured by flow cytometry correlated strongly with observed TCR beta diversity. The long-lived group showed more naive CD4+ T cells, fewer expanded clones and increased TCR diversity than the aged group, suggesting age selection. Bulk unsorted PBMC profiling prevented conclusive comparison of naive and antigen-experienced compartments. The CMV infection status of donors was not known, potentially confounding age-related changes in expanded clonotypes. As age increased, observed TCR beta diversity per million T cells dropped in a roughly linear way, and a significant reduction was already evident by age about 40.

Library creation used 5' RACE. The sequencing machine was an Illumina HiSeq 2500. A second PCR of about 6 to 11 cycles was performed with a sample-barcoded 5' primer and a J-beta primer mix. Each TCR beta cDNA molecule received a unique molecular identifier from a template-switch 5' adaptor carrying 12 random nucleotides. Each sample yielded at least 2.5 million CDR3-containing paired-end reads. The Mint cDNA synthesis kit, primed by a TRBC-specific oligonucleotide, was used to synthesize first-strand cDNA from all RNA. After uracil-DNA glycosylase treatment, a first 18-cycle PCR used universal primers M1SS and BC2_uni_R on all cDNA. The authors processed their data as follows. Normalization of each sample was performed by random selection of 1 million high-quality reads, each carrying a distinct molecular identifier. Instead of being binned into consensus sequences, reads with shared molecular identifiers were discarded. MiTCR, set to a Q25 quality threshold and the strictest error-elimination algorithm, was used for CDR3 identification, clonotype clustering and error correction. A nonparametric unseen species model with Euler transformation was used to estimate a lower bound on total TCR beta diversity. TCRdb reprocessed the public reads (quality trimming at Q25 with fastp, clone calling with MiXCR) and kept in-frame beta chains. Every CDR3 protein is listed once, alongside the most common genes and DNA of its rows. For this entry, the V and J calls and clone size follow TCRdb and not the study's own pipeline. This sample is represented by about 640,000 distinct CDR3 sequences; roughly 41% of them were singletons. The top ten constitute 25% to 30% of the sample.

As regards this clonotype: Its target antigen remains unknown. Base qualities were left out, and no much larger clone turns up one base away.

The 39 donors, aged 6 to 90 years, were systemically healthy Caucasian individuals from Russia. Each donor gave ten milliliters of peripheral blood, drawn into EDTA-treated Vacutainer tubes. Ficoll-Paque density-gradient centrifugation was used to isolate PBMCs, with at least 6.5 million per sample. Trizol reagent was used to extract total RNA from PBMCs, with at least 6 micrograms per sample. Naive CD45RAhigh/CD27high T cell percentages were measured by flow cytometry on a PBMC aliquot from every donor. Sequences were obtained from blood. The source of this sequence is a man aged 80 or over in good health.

At the DNA level, the sequence is TGTGCCAGCAGTGTGGGTAGGGATACGCAGTATTTT. Translated, it reads CASSVGRDTQYF. The sequence links TRBV2 to TRBJ2-3; too little of a D gene remains to name it. The CDR3, from cysteine to phenylalanine, totals 12 residues. Just the 36-base CDR3 DNA is kept, in frame starting at base 1. V sheds 4 bases and J sheds 6 bases, leaving 8 bases between their ends. CDR1 SNHLY and CDR2 FYNNEI were looked up in the germline V gene.